The 25 T cell receptor beta chains in this list originate from one sample, sequenced in a study of shared clonotypes between healthy human individuals. Profiling relied on immunoSEQ multiplex PCR, and the TCRdb table lists in-frame clones only, not all of them. The top ten clones hold about 33% of a sample with approximately 710,000 clones, less than 95% of them seen once. The sequencing sample was made of memory CD8+ T cells from PBMCs. Subset defined: CD45RO+ cells pooled with CCR7-negative TemRA cells. The receptors come from a man in his late teens or twenties in good health. Some clones in this sample may be carry-over from other donors' samples.

The gene calls are TRBV6-1 and TRBJ1-1; TRBD1 matches 7 bases. The CDR3 loop spans 16 amino acids. Germline CDR1 reads MNHNS; CDR2 reads SASEGT. J was trimmed by 0 bases and V by 1 base; bases with no gene match: 5. The CDR3 is CASSEVAGGLNTEAFF. In DNA form, the CDR3 reads TGTGCCAGCAGTGAAGTGGCAGGGGGTTTGAACACTGAAGCTTTCTTT.

The table lists this clone with a count of one. This chain connects TRBV6-5 to TRBJ1-2, with TRBD1 identical over 10 bases. Germline CDR1 MNHEY, CDR2 SVGAGI. Trimming removed 4 bases from V and 5 bases from J; junction bases left unmatched: 7. The CDR3 sequence is 15 residues long. CDR3 sequence reads: CASSSGTGDLYGYTF. As DNA, the CDR3 is TGTGCCAGCAGTTCCGGGACAGGGGACCTTTATGGCTACACCTTC.

CDR3 in amino acids: CASSSGRSYNSPLHF. For the CDR3, the DNA is TGTGCCAGCAGTTCTGGACGGTCCTATAATTCACCCCTCCACTTT. This rearrangement joins TRBV28 to TRBJ1-6, with D uncertain. This CDR3 region has 15 residues. With 4 bases removed from V and 1 base from J, the gap between germline ends came to 8 bases. The germline gives CDR1 MDHEN, CDR2 SYDVKM.

This sequence joins TRBV6-1 and TRBJ1-2; D gene unclear. The CDR3 runs 16 residues. Trimming took off 2 bases at V and 3 bases at J, with 16 bases between the two ends. Germline V CDR1 and CDR2: MNHNS, SASEGT. The CDR3 loop reads CASSENKAEIYYGYTF. CDR3 sequence (DNA): TGTGCCAGCAGTGAAAATAAGGCAGAGATTTACTATGGCTACACCTTC.

The V gene is TRBV4-3, the J gene TRBJ2-1, with TRBD2 matching over 9 bases. This CDR3 spans 16 amino acids. Germline V gene sequence: CDR1 LGHNA, CDR2 YSLEER. V shed 4 bases, J shed 0 bases, and the junction held 4 bases outside the gene matches. The DNA of the CDR3 is TGCGCCAGCAGCCGAATTAGCGGGAGCTCCTACAATGAGCAGTTCTTC. Protein product: CASSRISGSSYNEQFF.

The chain has TRBV7-6 and TRBJ2-7; a weak D match, TRBD2 (7 bases). Germline CDR1 is SGHVS and CDR2 is FNYEAQ. There are 15 residues in the CDR3. The V and J ends lost 5 bases and 1 base respectively, with 15 bases between them. The CDR3 region has the DNA TGTGCCAGCAGCCTAGAGGGGGGACTATCCTACGAGCAGTACTTC. Protein product: CASSLEGGLSYEQYF.

This chain joins TRBV27 and TRBJ2-7; 10 positions match TRBD1. This CDR3 is built from 17 residues. V gave up 2 bases and J gave up 0 bases; unmatched junction bases: 7. Germline loops: CDR1 MNHEY, CDR2 SMNVEV (reference sequence). In nucleotides, the CDR3 is TGTGCCAGCAGTTTAGGGACAGGGGATTGGGGCTCCTACGAGCAGTACTTC. Encoded protein: CASSLGTGDWGSYEQYF.

The chain is built from TRBV6-4 and TRBJ2-7; TRBD2 matches at 7 bases. In germline, CDR1 is MRHNA, CDR2 SNTAGT. After removal of 3 bases from V and 0 bases from J, the junction contained 5 bases not matched to a gene. The CDR3 totals 15 residues. In nucleotides, the CDR3 is TGTGCCAGCAGTGAATCTAGCGGACGCTCCTACGAGCAGTACTTC. It codes for CASSESSGRSYEQYF.

The rearrangement joins TRBV6-5 to TRBJ1-1; no firm D call. The CDR3 is 15 residues long. Germline V CDR1 and CDR2: MNHEY, SVGAGI. V was cut by 0 bases and J by 5 bases, with 13 bases left in between. CDR3: CASSYSWVVGTEAFF. In DNA form, the CDR3 reads TGTGCCAGCAGTTACTCGTGGGTAGTTGGAACTGAAGCTTTCTTT.

V usage is TRBV6-5 and J usage is TRBJ1-3; D is unresolved. CDR1 is MNHEY and CDR2 is SVGAGI in the germline V gene. The CDR3 consists of 15 residues. Trimming cost V 0 bases and J 0 bases, with 6 bases left between them. The CDR3 nucleotides are TGTGCCAGCAGTTACTCACCTACCTCTGGAAACACCATATATTTT. Protein: CASSYSPTSGNTIYF.

The sample holds one count of this clone. The chain carries TRBV15 and TRBJ2-7, with D possibly TRBD2 on 5 matching bases. The CDR3 length is 14 residues. Germline-derived CDR1 and CDR2 are LNHNV and YYDKDF (reference sequence). V was trimmed by 8 bases and J by 4 bases, leaving 18 bases between them. CDR3 in amino acids: CATGSGSNLYEQYF. The DNA of the CDR3 is TGTGCCACCGGTTCTGGGAGTAATTTATACGAGCAGTACTTC.

The chain joins TRBV9 to TRBJ2-3; D might be TRBD2 (6 bases). Germline V gene sequence: CDR1 SGDLS, CDR2 YYNGEE. V lost 3 bases, J lost 0 bases, and 14 bases lay in between. The CDR3 is made up of 16 amino acids. CDR3 sequence (DNA): TGTGCCAGCAGCGGAGAGCGGGTAGTTAGCACAGATACGCAGTATTTT. Translated: CASSGERVVSTDTQYF.

The rearrangement uses TRBV14 and TRBJ2-2; D unresolved. The CDR3 consists of 13 residues. V was pared by 1 base and J by 2 bases, with 2 bases between. The V gene's germline CDR1 is SGHDN and CDR2 FVKESK. As DNA, the CDR3 is TGTGCCAGCAGCCAAGTAAACACCGGGGAGCTGTTTTTT. Its translation: CASSQVNTGELFF.

The chain carries TRBV28 and TRBJ1-4; D gene uncertain. The CDR3 length is 18 residues. The ends were cut back, 5 bases at V and 0 bases at J, with 19 bases in the middle. Germline lookup yields CDR1 MDHEN and CDR2 SYDVKM. The CDR3 region is CASSLASNFPATNEKLFF. As DNA, the CDR3 is TGTGCCAGCAGTCTGGCTTCGAATTTTCCTGCAACTAATGAAAAACTGTTTTTT.

The chain carries TRBV6-5 and TRBJ1-1; 8 nucleotides align to TRBD1. CDR3 size: 12 residues. Germline V gives CDR1 MNHEY, CDR2 SVGAGI. After removal of 8 bases from V and 10 bases from J, the junction contained 9 bases not matched to a gene. The CDR3 region has the DNA TGTGCCAGCGTCGGACAGGGCCGCACAGCTTTCTTT. The encoded protein is CASVGQGRTAFF.

CDR3 sequence reads: CASSLLVKRGGEDNEQFF. As DNA, the CDR3 is TGTGCCAGCAGTTTATTAGTAAAGCGAGGGGGTGAGGACAATGAGCAGTTCTTC. The chain has TRBV28 and TRBJ2-1; a weak D match, TRBD1 (6 bases). This CDR3 spans 18 amino acids. The V and J ends lost 1 base and 5 bases respectively, with 21 bases between them. Germline CDR1 and CDR2: MDHEN and SYDVKM.

As regards this clone: The same CDR3 is also encoded by other DNA sequences in this sample. The V call is TRBV5-6, the J call TRBJ1-5; tentatively, D is TRBD1 (5 bases). With 4 bases removed from V and 6 bases from J, the gap between germline ends came to 8 bases. The V gene's germline CDR1 is SGHDT and CDR2 YYEEEE. This CDR3 is 12 amino acids long. This CDR3 is CASSRGGQPQHF. CDR3 DNA: TGTGCCAGCAGCAGGGGCGGTCAGCCCCAGCATTTT.

This clone appeared once. The chain has TRBV4-1 and TRBJ2-1, with 7 bases aligning to TRBD2. Per germline, CDR1 MGHRA and CDR2 YSYEKL. The CDR3 runs 15 residues. V gave up 3 bases and J gave up 8 bases; unmatched junction bases: 10. The CDR3 DNA reads as TGCGCCAGCAGCCATTCCGGGGACTACGTCGATGAGCAGTTCTTC. Its translation is CASSHSGDYVDEQFF.

This rearrangement joins TRBV9 to TRBJ2-7; 11 bases agree with TRBD2. CDR1 SGDLS and CDR2 YYNGEE come from the germline V gene. V shed 3 bases and J 1 base; nucleotides not matched to a gene: 3. This CDR3 contains 15 residues. DNA of the CDR3: TGTGCCAGCAGCGCGGGACTAGCGGCGTCCTACGAGCAGTACTTC. Protein product: CASSAGLAASYEQYF. The full variable domain, rest sourced from reference TRBV9 and TRBJ2-7, is DSGVTQTPKHLITATGQRVTLRCSPRSGDLSVYWYQQSLDQGLQFLIQYYNGEERAKGNILERFSAQQFPDLHSELNLSSLELGDSALYFCASSAGLAASYEQYFGPGTRLTVT.

The CDR3 loop is CASSQDGWAGDRGRMEYGYTF. CDR3 in DNA: TGCGCCAGCAGCCAAGATGGCTGGGCTGGAGACAGGGGGCGCATGGAATATGGCTACACCTTC. V usage is TRBV4-3 and J usage is TRBJ1-2; 10 bases align to TRBD1. The CDR3 has 21 amino acids. V dropped 0 bases and J dropped 5; count of bases not matched to a gene: 21. Germline V gene lookup returns CDR1 LGHNA and CDR2 YSLEER.

CDR3 DNA: TGTGCCAGCAGTTACTCCCATGAGAGTTTAGGGGAGACCCAGTACTTC. Its translation is CASSYSHESLGETQYF. V is TRBV6-5 and J is TRBJ2-5; D remains unclear. Trimming cost V 0 bases and J 5 bases, with 16 bases left between them. The CDR3 sequence is 16 residues long. CDR1 and CDR2 from the germline V gene are MNHEY and SVGAGI.

This clone was detected once. J is TRBJ1-4 and V is TRBV28; 9 positions agree with TRBD1. V gave up 2 bases and J gave up 7 bases; unmatched junction bases: 8. Germline V gene lookup returns CDR1 MDHEN and CDR2 SYDVKM. This CDR3 spans 16 amino acids. DNA of the CDR3: TGTGCCAGCAGTTTAGCTCGACAGGGGGGGAGTGAAAAACTGTTTTTT. It codes for CASSLARQGGSEKLFF.

The gene calls are TRBV10-1 and TRBJ2-1; D may be TRBD1 (6 bases). From germline, CDR1 is WNHNN and CDR2 SYGVQD (reference sequence). The CDR3 is 16 residues long. V was pared by 0 bases and J by 2 bases, with 11 bases between. The CDR3 DNA follows: TGCGCCAGCAGTGAGTCTTGGCAGGGGCCCTACAATGAGCAGTTCTTC. This encodes CASSESWQGPYNEQFF.

A word on this clone: Other nucleotide sequences in the sample specify the same CDR3. The chain is built from TRBV27 and TRBJ2-1, with TRBD2 matching 8 bases. The CDR3 is 12 residues long. Per the germline V gene, CDR1 is MNHEY and CDR2 is SMNVEV (reference sequence). V trimming: 9 bases; J trimming: 3 bases; junction bases outside the gene matches: 1. This chain's CDR3 is CASSGDYNEQFF. The CDR3 DNA follows: TGTGCCAGTAGCGGGGACTACAATGAGCAGTTCTTC.

CDR3 nucleotides: TGTGCCAGCAGGGGACTAGCGGCTAACTACGAGCAGTACTTC. Its protein is CASRGLAANYEQYF. This chain links TRBV2 with TRBJ2-7, with 11 bases that match TRBD2. Germline assignment: CDR1 SNHLY and CDR2 FYNNEI. The CDR3 loop spans 14 amino acids. Trimming cost V 6 bases and J 3 bases; bases outside gene matches: 4.